This T cell receptor (beta chain) was sequenced for a study of blood T cell repertoires in COVID-19. This table comes from immunoSEQ multiplex PCR, and its TCRdb copy is limited to in-frame clones, with some not included. The profile shows almost 250,000 clones, roughly 85% of them singletons. The germline V gene encodes CDR1 MNHEY and CDR2 SMNVEV (reference sequence). The CDR3 has 15 residues. The V and J ends lost 1 base and 6 bases respectively, with 15 bases between them. Across about two dozen US areas, participants ranged in age from roughly 18 to 95 years. This TCR derives from a woman in her 50s with acute COVID-19. The genes are TRBV27 and TRBJ1-2; D uncertain. Sequenced material: PBMCs or T cells enriched from blood (not recorded which). The CDR3 bases are TGTGCCAGCAGTTTATTCGCTTTGGCTTTCGATGGCTACACCTTC. Translation gives CASSLFALAFDGYTF.